This TCR beta chain was identified during a study of shared clonotypes between healthy human individuals. Points from the study as a whole: Deeper or shallower sequencing was expected to change how clonotypes are shared among donors.

Germline CDR1 and CDR2: SGHVS and FQNEAQ. The CDR3 sequence is 16 residues long. Trimming pared 0 bases from V and 0 bases from J, leaving 11 bases between. TCRdb keeps only in-frame clones here, not all; method: immunoSEQ multiplex PCR. The sample has 640,000 or so clones; roughly 78% are singletons. Remarks on this clone: Its antigen remains unidentified.

The rearrangement uses TRBV7-8 and TRBJ1-2; D gene uncertain. Material for sequencing was memory CD4+ T cells sorted from blood. Noted subset: CD45RA-negative fraction. This clonotype was obtained from a woman in her 30s in good health. CDR3 residues: CASSLASVQTNYGYTF. DNA of the CDR3: TGTGCCAGCAGCTTAGCGTCGGTGCAGACTAACTATGGCTACACCTTC.